These T cell receptor beta chains were read from a single sample in a study of shared clonotypes between healthy human individuals. The method was immunoSEQ multiplex PCR; TCRdb's version includes in-frame clones alone and lacks a portion of them. The table has about 1 million clones, about 75% seen once. Material: memory CD4+ T cells sorted from blood. These receptors came from a man in his late teens or twenties in good health. CDR3s leave out the opening cysteine and the closing phenylalanine or tryptophan.

V: TRBV5-4; J: TRBJ1-5; CDR3: ASSSGTGGNQPQH
V: TRBV5-1; J: TRBJ1-4; CDR3: ASSFRDPNEKLF
V: TRBV6-5; J: TRBJ2-7; CDR3: ASSIQGRDYEQY
V: TRBV10-2; J: TRBJ1-4; CDR3: ASRTGTVPNEKLF
V: TRBV19; J: TRBJ2-7; CDR3: ASSIARGSSYEQY
V: TRBV6-5; J: TRBJ1-5; CDR3: ASRSGTGGGQPQH
V: TRBV4-1; J: TRBJ2-2; CDR3: ASSSTIAGRGTGELF
V: TRBV6-1; J: TRBJ1-5; CDR3: ASSDRAQVAQPQH
V: TRBV29-1; J: TRBJ2-7; CDR3: SVDASGDSYEQY
V: TRBV7-9; J: TRBJ2-1; CDR3: ASSRNSSRPSKQF
V: TRBV15; J: TRBJ2-1; CDR3: ATSRDQGSYNEQF
V: TRBV5-1; J: TRBJ2-1; CDR3: ASSDLAGNRKQF
V: TRBV7-9; J: TRBJ1-3; CDR3: ASSLYGGNTIY
V: TRBV7-2; J: -; CDR3: ASSLGWGHEQY
V: TRBV2; J: TRBJ2-5; CDR3: ASSPTSGSNQETQY
V: TRBV18; J: TRBJ1-1; CDR3: ASSLTGGVGAEAF
V: TRBV7-9; J: TRBJ2-2; CDR3: ASSRGPNTGELF
V: TRBV18; J: TRBJ1-1; CDR3: ASSPMGGRDTEAF
V: TRBV6-5; J: TRBJ2-7; CDR3: ASSYGTSYEQY
V: TRBV7-2; J: TRBJ2-1; CDR3: ASSLAIGGSYNEQF
V: TRBV5-6; J: TRBJ2-3; CDR3: ASSLYGRTDTQY
V: TRBV29-1; J: TRBJ2-2; CDR3: SVGETGSTGELF
V: TRBV4-1; J: TRBJ2-1; CDR3: ASSQVPGQAPNEQF
V: TRBV7-4; J: TRBJ2-7; CDR3: ASPEPGLAAGYGGEQY
V: TRBV7-2; J: TRBJ2-1; CDR3: ASRGGLGSYNEQF
V: TRBV7-2; J: TRBJ2-3; CDR3: ASSLGHYTDTQY
V: TRBV6-6; J: TRBJ2-1; CDR3: ASSSINEQF
V: TRBV25-1; J: TRBJ2-1; CDR3: ASSEIREQF
V: TRBV5-8; J: TRBJ2-2; CDR3: ASSPGQGSTGELF
V: TRBV30; J: TRBJ2-5; CDR3: AWGTSGGAQETQY
V: TRBV19; J: TRBJ2-7; CDR3: ASRGQGSYEQY
V: TRBV5-1; J: TRBJ2-7; CDR3: ASSARLAASYEQY